The sequence of this TCR beta chain was determined in a study of blood T cell repertoires in COVID-19. Across the whole study: T cells, B-cell-depleted T cells, or PBMCs supplied cDNA or gDNA.

Original processing notes: Nucleated cell number was recorded as an estimate derived from reference gene primer amplification. Assay: immunoSEQ multiplex PCR; the TCRdb copy retains only in-frame clones and omits some. The V and J calls and clone size are taken from that table; D and trimming were inferred from the DNA. The repertoire holds more than 100,000 clones, 80% to 90% seen once, with less than 20% in the top ten. The CDR3 is made up of 15 amino acids. Germline-derived CDR1 and CDR2 are GTSNPN and SVGIG (reference sequence). The V segment lost 6 bases and the J segment 2 bases; nucleotides outside the gene matches: 10.

This rearrangement joins TRBV30 to TRBJ1-2, with TRBD1 matching 9 bases. The sample taken for sequencing was peripheral blood. The source of this sequence is a man aged 50 or older with active or convalescent COVID-19. The CDR3 protein is CACIGTGSLNYGYTF. The CDR3 bases are TGTGCCTGCATCGGGACAGGGAGTTTGAACTATGGCTACACCTTC.